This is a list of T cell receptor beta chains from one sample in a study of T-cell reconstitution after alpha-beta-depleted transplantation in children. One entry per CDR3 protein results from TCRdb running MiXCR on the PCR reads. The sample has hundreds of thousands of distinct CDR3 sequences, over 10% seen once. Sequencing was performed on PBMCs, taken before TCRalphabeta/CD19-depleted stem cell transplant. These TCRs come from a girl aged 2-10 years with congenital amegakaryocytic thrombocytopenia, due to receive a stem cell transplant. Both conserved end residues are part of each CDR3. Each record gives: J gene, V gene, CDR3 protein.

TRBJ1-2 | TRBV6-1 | CASSVWGPRQFMMGYTF
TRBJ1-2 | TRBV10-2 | CATSDRENYGYTF
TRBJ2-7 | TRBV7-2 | CAVQRRTYEQYF
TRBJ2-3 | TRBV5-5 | CASREPHDPLRLDTQYF
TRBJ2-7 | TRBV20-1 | CSASHWTSGTEQYF
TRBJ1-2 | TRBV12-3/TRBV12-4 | CASRKGPPRHVGYTF
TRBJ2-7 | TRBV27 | CASSSVLNRAAYEQYF
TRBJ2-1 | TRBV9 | CASSVTPAGGEQFF
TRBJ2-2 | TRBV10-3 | CATHFFASTNTGELFF
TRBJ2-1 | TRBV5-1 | CASTGRSSYNEQFF
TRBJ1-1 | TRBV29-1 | CSARVFDTEAFF
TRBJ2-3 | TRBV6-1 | CASSGQGAKDTQYF
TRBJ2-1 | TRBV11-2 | CASTILSGRAYNEQFF
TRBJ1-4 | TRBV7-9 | CAEIRGEDEKLFF
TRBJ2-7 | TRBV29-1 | CSVEGGKGQGILEQYF
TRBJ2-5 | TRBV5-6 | CASSLKYRAQETQYF
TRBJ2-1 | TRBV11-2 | CASSLDGTLQFF
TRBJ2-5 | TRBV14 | CASSQERLGRGRYQETQYF